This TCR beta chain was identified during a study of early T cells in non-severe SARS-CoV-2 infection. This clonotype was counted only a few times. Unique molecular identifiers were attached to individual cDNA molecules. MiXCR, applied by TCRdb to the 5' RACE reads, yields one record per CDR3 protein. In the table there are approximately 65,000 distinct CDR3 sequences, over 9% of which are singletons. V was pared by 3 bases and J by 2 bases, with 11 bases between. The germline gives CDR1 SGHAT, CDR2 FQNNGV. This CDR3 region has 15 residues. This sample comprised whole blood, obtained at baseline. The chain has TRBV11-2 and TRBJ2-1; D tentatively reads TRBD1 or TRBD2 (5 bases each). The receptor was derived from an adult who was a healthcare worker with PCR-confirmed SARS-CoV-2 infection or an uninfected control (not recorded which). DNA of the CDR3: TGTGCCAGCAGCTTTGAGGGGACCACCTACAATGAGCAGTTCTTC. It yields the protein CASSFEGTTYNEQFF.